Listed below are T cell receptor beta chains from one sample, sequenced in a study of identical twins. Via MiXCR, TCRdb re-called the 5' RACE reads, giving one row per CDR3 protein. The sample comprises 350,000 to 400,000 distinct CDR3 sequences, approximately 10% of which are singletons, and about 8.1% rests with the top ten. The source material was naive T cells sorted from blood. These receptors were taken from a woman in her fifties or sixties in good health. CDR3s include the opening cysteine and the closing phenylalanine or tryptophan. A D gene is named only where the DNA matches it firmly. Expanded clones are given a class, and other clones once, few, many or no size at all.

abundance: few; v_gene: TRBV7-3; d_gene: -; j_gene: TRBJ2-2; CDR3nt: TGTGCCAGCAGCTTAAACAGGGCGCTTTACACCGGGGAGCTGTTTTTT; CDR3aa: CASSLNRALYTGELFF
abundance: many; v_gene: TRBV27; d_gene: -; j_gene: TRBJ2-5; CDR3nt: TGTGCCAGCAGACGTACAGGGAAGTCCCAGTACTTC; CDR3aa: CASRRTGKSQYF
abundance: -; v_gene: TRBV18; d_gene: -; j_gene: TRBJ2-5; CDR3nt: TGTGCCAGCTCACCACTCTATCGAGGACATGATCGAGAGACCCAGTACTTC; CDR3aa: CASSPLYRGHDRETQYF
abundance: -; v_gene: TRBV4-1; d_gene: TRBD2; j_gene: TRBJ2-3; CDR3nt: TGCGCCAGCAGCCTTACGGTCACTAGCGGGAGGGCCCTCGGCACAGATACGCAGTATTTT; CDR3aa: CASSLTVTSGRALGTDTQYF
abundance: -; v_gene: TRBV27; d_gene: -; j_gene: TRBJ2-5; CDR3nt: TGTGCCGTCGGGGCAGAGACCCAGTACTTC; CDR3aa: CAVGAETQYF
abundance: -; v_gene: TRBV4-1; d_gene: -; j_gene: TRBJ1-1; CDR3nt: TGCGCCAGCAGCCAAGGGAGCGCTGCGCAAACCCGGGACACTGAAGCTTTCTTT; CDR3aa: CASSQGSAAQTRDTEAFF
abundance: -; v_gene: TRBV19; d_gene: -; j_gene: TRBJ2-2; CDR3nt: TGTGCCAGTACACCGCAACAGCTAAACACCGGGGAGCTGTTTTTT; CDR3aa: CASTPQQLNTGELFF
abundance: few; v_gene: TRBV19; d_gene: -; j_gene: TRBJ2-1; CDR3nt: TGTGCCAGTCTCACGGACAATGAGCAGTTCTTC; CDR3aa: CASLTDNEQFF
abundance: few; v_gene: TRBV27; d_gene: -; j_gene: TRBJ2-4; CDR3nt: TGTGCCAGCAGTGAAGTTGGGATAGCCAAAAACATTCAGTACTTC; CDR3aa: CASSEVGIAKNIQYF
abundance: few; v_gene: TRBV20-1; d_gene: TRBD2; j_gene: TRBJ2-7; CDR3nt: TGCAGTGCTAGGGGTAGCGGGAGGGCCGAGACCTACGAGCAGTACTTC; CDR3aa: CSARGSGRAETYEQYF
abundance: -; v_gene: TRBV15; d_gene: -; j_gene: TRBJ2-6; CDR3nt: TGTGCCACCAGCCGGGAGAACTCTGGGGCCAACGTCCTGACTTTC; CDR3aa: CATSRENSGANVLTF
abundance: -; v_gene: TRBV28; d_gene: TRBD2; j_gene: TRBJ2-3; CDR3nt: TGTGCCAGCAGTTTACCCGGGACTAGCGGGAGGATCCGAGGCACAGATACGCAGTATTTT; CDR3aa: CASSLPGTSGRIRGTDTQYF
abundance: few; v_gene: TRBV30; d_gene: -; j_gene: TRBJ1-1; CDR3nt: TGTGCCTGGCGAAGGGGGACAACTGAAGCTTTCTTT; CDR3aa: CAWRRGTTEAFF
abundance: few; v_gene: TRBV7-8; d_gene: TRBD2; j_gene: TRBJ2-5; CDR3nt: TGTGCCAGCAGCTTATATGGGGTCAGCGGGACCGGTGTGGGGGAGACCCAGTACTTC; CDR3aa: CASSLYGVSGTGVGETQYF
abundance: few; v_gene: TRBV28; d_gene: -; j_gene: TRBJ1-3; CDR3nt: TGTGCCAGCAGTTCACTACTCGGGGTCTCTGGAAACACCATATATTTT; CDR3aa: CASSSLLGVSGNTIYF
abundance: once; v_gene: TRBV19; d_gene: TRBD2; j_gene: TRBJ2-2; CDR3nt: TGTGCCAGTAGTCCCCTGGGACTAGCGGACACCGGGGAGCTGTTTTTT; CDR3aa: CASSPLGLADTGELFF
abundance: many; v_gene: TRBV2; d_gene: -; j_gene: TRBJ1-4; CDR3nt: TGTGCCAGCGAAACTTACCTTAATGAAAAACTGTTTTTT; CDR3aa: CASETYLNEKLFF
abundance: few; v_gene: TRBV18; d_gene: -; j_gene: TRBJ1-1; CDR3nt: TGTGCCAGCTCACCTCCCGGGGGCATAGCTTTCTTT; CDR3aa: CASSPPGGIAFF
abundance: many; v_gene: TRBV12-5; d_gene: -; j_gene: TRBJ2-2; CDR3nt: TGTGCTAGTGGATCCAAAGTTGGGTTGCACACCGGGGAGCTGTTTTTT; CDR3aa: CASGSKVGLHTGELFF
abundance: -; v_gene: TRBV12-3/TRBV12-4; d_gene: -; j_gene: TRBJ2-3; CDR3nt: TGTGCCAGCAGTTTGGAGGGAAAGTTATCAGATACGCAGTATTTT; CDR3aa: CASSLEGKLSDTQYF
abundance: few; v_gene: TRBV21-1; d_gene: -; j_gene: TRBJ2-7; CDR3nt: TGTGCCAGCAGCAAGACCGTCACCTACGAGCAGTACTTC; CDR3aa: CASSKTVTYEQYF
abundance: few; v_gene: TRBV2; d_gene: -; j_gene: TRBJ1-5; CDR3nt: TGTGCCAGCAGTGACATCAGGGGAAAGAGCAATCAGCCCCAGCATTTT; CDR3aa: CASSDIRGKSNQPQHF
abundance: -; v_gene: TRBV6-6; d_gene: TRBD2; j_gene: TRBJ2-2; CDR3nt: TGTGCCAGCAGTTACTCGGGACTAGACGGGTCCGGGGAGCTGTTTTTT; CDR3aa: CASSYSGLDGSGELFF
abundance: -; v_gene: TRBV7-6; d_gene: TRBD1; j_gene: TRBJ1-5; CDR3nt: TGTGCCAGCAGCTTAGGGCCCCCAGGGGGTAGCAATCAGCCCCAGCATTTT; CDR3aa: CASSLGPPGGSNQPQHF
abundance: few; v_gene: TRBV6-1; d_gene: -; j_gene: TRBJ2-3; CDR3nt: TGTGCCAGCAGTGCGACCCAATCCACAGATACGCAGTATTTT; CDR3aa: CASSATQSTDTQYF
abundance: -; v_gene: TRBV6-5; d_gene: -; j_gene: TRBJ1-2; CDR3nt: TGTGCCAGCAGCGACCCTCGCGGAGGAAACTATGGCTACACCTTC; CDR3aa: CASSDPRGGNYGYTF
abundance: -; v_gene: TRBV3-1; d_gene: -; j_gene: TRBJ1-1; CDR3nt: TGTGCCAGCAGCCAAGTTCGGAGGACTGAAGCTTTCTTT; CDR3aa: CASSQVRRTEAFF
abundance: many; v_gene: TRBV5-1; d_gene: -; j_gene: TRBJ2-1; CDR3nt: TGCGCCAGCAGCCCGCTTATAGTGAATGAGCAGTTCTTC; CDR3aa: CASSPLIVNEQFF
abundance: few; v_gene: TRBV4-1; d_gene: -; j_gene: TRBJ1-1; CDR3nt: TGCGCCAGCCGAGATATTTTAACGGAGAACACTGAAGCTTTCTTT; CDR3aa: CASRDILTENTEAFF
abundance: -; v_gene: TRBV5-1; d_gene: TRBD1; j_gene: TRBJ1-1; CDR3nt: TGCGCCAGCAGCCCGGGACAGCAGAACACTGAAGCTTTCTTT; CDR3aa: CASSPGQQNTEAFF
abundance: many; v_gene: TRBV2; d_gene: -; j_gene: TRBJ2-6; CDR3nt: TGTGCCAGCGGGCAGGGACGTTCTGGGGCCAACGTCCTGACTTTC; CDR3aa: CASGQGRSGANVLTF